The entry below gives a single TCR beta chain sequence along with its context. The antigen is not known. Mismatch with germline at one junction end may stem from a read error. TCRdb analysed the RT-PCR reads with MiXCR anew, one entry per CDR3 protein. The data hold 600,000 to 700,000 distinct CDR3 sequences, with around 15% observed a single time. Per germline, CDR1 SGHKS and CDR2 YYEKEE (reference sequence). CDR3 length equals 14 residues. This record belongs to a study of response to subunit inactivated influenza vaccine. Study-level findings and limits: Every seasonal influenza vaccination brings in few new T cells, the authors suggested.

The source was PBMCs from blood, collected roughly 15 days before vaccination. V gene TRBV5-5 combines with J gene TRBJ2-3; D might be TRBD1 or TRBD2, each matching 6 bases. This TCR derives from a man aged 45-60 years who received an inactivated influenza vaccine. The CDR3 is CASSLVGGTDTQDF. The CDR3 DNA is TGTGCCAGCAGCTTGGTGGGGGGCACAGATACGCAGGATTTT.